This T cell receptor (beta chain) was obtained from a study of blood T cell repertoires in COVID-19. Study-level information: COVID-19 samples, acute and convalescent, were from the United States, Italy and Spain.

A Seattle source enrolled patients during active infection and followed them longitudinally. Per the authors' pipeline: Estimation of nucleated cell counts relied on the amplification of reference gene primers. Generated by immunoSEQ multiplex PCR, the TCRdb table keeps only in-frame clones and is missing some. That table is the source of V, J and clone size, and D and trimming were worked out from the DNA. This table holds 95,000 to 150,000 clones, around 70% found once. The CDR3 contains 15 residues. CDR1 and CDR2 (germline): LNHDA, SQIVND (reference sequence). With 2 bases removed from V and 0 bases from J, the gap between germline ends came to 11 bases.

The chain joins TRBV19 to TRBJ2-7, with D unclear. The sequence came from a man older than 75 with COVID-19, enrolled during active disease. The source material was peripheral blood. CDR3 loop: CASSITLYSSYEQYF. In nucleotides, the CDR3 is TGTGCCAGTAGTATAACTCTTTACAGCTCCTACGAGCAGTACTTC.